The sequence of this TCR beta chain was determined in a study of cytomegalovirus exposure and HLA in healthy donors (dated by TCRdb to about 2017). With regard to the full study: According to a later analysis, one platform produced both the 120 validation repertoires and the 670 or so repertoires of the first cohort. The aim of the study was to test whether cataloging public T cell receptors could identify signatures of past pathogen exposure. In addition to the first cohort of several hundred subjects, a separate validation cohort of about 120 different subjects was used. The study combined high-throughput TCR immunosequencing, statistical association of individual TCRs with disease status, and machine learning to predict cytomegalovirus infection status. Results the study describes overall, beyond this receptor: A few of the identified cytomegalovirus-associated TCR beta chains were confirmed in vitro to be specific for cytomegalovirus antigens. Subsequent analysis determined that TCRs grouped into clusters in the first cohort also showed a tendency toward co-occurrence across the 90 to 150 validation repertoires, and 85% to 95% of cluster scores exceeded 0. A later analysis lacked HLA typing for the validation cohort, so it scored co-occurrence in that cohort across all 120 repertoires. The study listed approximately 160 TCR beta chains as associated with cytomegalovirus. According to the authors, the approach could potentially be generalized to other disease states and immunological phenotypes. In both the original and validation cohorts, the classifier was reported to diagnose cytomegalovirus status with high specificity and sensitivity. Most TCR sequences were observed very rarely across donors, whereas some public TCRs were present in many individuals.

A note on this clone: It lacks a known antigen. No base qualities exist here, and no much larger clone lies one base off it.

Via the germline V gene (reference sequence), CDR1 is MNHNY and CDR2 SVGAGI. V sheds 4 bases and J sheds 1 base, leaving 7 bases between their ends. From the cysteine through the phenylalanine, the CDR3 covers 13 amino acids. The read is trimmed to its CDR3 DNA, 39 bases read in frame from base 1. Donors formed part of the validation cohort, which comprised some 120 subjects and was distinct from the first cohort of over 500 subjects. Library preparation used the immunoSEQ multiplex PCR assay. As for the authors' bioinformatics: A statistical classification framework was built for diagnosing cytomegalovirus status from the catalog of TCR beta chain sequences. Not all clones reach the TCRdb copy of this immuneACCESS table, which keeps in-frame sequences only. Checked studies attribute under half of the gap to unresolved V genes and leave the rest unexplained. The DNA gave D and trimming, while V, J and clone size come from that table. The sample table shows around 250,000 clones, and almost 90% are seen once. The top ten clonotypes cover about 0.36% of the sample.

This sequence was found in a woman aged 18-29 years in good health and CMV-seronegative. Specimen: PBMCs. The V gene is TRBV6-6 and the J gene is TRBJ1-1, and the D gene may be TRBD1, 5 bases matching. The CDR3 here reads CASSSQENTEAFF. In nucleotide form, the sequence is TGTGCCAGCAGTTCACAGGAGAACACTGAAGCTTTCTTT.